Listed below are T cell receptor beta chains from one sample, sequenced in a study of response to subunit inactivated influenza vaccine. TCRdb re-analysed the RT-PCR reads in MiXCR, keeping a single row per CDR3 protein. The sample lists 590,000 or so distinct CDR3 sequences, roughly 15% occurring once. The sequenced sample was PBMCs from blood, obtained less than 15 days before vaccination. These receptors all stem from a man over 45 who received an inactivated influenza vaccine. Each CDR3 is given with its conserved first and last residue. D genes are given only for firm matches. Clone size is shown for a subset of rows, as once, few, many or a class of expanded clone.

v_call	clone_size	cdr3_length	d_call	j_call	cdr3_aa	cdr3_nt
TRBV15	few	13	.	TRBJ1-5	CATSREIHQPQHF	TGTGCCACCAGCAGAGAAATCCATCAGCCCCAGCATTTT
TRBV5-6	.	14	.	TRBJ2-5	CASSLKSGRETQYF	TGTGCCAGCAGCTTGAAATCGGGGAGGGAGACCCAGTACTTC
TRBV20-1	.	18	TRBD2	TRBJ2-3	CSASEVGLAGGGGDTQYF	TGCAGTGCTTCGGAGGTGGGACTAGCGGGAGGAGGCGGGGATACGCAGTATTTT
TRBV7-9	.	17	TRBD2	TRBJ2-6	CASSPGTSGSGANVLTF	TGTGCCAGCAGCCCCGGGACTAGCGGGTCTGGGGCCAACGTCCTGACTTTC
TRBV3-1	.	16	.	TRBJ2-1	CASSTGSVGSYNEQFF	TGTGCCAGCAGCACCGGTTCGGTTGGGTCCTACAATGAGCAGTTCTTC
TRBV28	.	17	.	TRBJ2-3	CASNLMRGRASTDTQYF	TGTGCCAGCAACCTCATGCGGGGTAGAGCCAGCACAGATACGCAGTATTTT
TRBV13	.	15	.	TRBJ2-5	CASSFGSGHQETQYF	TGTGCCAGCAGCTTTGGTAGCGGCCACCAAGAGACCCAGTACTTC
TRBV30	.	14	.	TRBJ2-1	CAWRGPDYDNEQFF	TGTGCCTGGCGAGGGCCGGATTATGACAATGAGCAGTTCTTC
TRBV28	many	14	.	TRBJ2-2	CASSLPGFPGELFF	TGTGCCAGCAGTTTACCAGGGTTTCCCGGGGAGCTGTTTTTT
TRBV4-3	many	15	.	TRBJ2-3	CASSQDRGPSDTQYF	TGCGCCAGCAGCCAAGACAGAGGGCCCTCAGATACGCAGTATTTT
TRBV7-9	.	16	TRBD1	TRBJ2-7	CASSPSFRQGAYEQYF	TGTGCCAGCAGCCCCAGTTTTAGGCAGGGGGCCTACGAGCAGTACTTC
TRBV10-3	.	13	TRBD1	TRBJ2-7	CAISEQGPYEQYF	TGTGCCATCAGTGAACAGGGGCCCTACGAGCAGTACTTC
TRBV6-2/TRBV6-3	.	12	.	TRBJ2-3	CASSYRADTQYF	TGTGCCAGCAGTTATCGCGCAGATACGCAGTATTTT
TRBV7-2	.	16	TRBD2	TRBJ2-2	CASSDSSGVYTGELFF	TGTGCCAGCAGCGACTCTAGCGGGGTCTACACCGGGGAGCTGTTTTTT
TRBV28	few	19	.	TRBJ1-5	CASSLIALYGSDSNQPQHF	TGTGCCAGCAGTTTAATTGCACTTTATGGCAGTGACAGCAATCAGCCCCAGCATTTT
TRBV4-3	.	16	TRBD2	TRBJ2-5	CASSQHSQRGKGTQYF	TGCGCCAGCAGCCAGCACAGCCAGCGGGGGAAAGGGACCCAGTACTTC
TRBV29-1	many	13	.	TRBJ1-1	CSVEAAPNTEAFF	TGCAGCGTTGAGGCGGCCCCGAACACTGAAGCTTTCTTT
TRBV5-1	many	15	TRBD1	TRBJ2-2	CASSLDRGNTGELFF	TGTGCCAGCAGTCTGGACAGGGGGAACACCGGGGAGCTGTTTTTT
TRBV5-6	many	15	.	TRBJ1-2	CASSLARKLNYGYTF	TGTGCCAGCAGCTTGGCCAGGAAACTTAACTATGGCTACACCTTC
TRBV5-4	few	12	.	TRBJ1-1	CASSPMSGEAFF	TGTGCCAGCAGCCCTATGTCAGGTGAAGCTTTCTTT
TRBV27	.	14	TRBD1	TRBJ2-2	CASSLGRGYGELFF	TGTGCCAGCAGTTTAGGCAGGGGGTACGGGGAGCTGTTTTTT
TRBV7-6	few	14	TRBD2	TRBJ2-1	CASRSSGGYNEQFF	TGTGCCAGCAGATCGAGCGGGGGGTACAATGAGCAGTTCTTC
TRBV20-1	few	14	.	TRBJ2-3	CSAPLGGETDTQYF	TGCAGTGCTCCACTCGGCGGGGAGACAGATACGCAGTATTTT
TRBV6-2/TRBV6-3	few	14	.	TRBJ2-1	CASSYLGQLNEQFF	TGTGCCAGCAGTTACCTCGGGCAGCTCAATGAGCAGTTCTTC
TRBV15	.	19	TRBD2	TRBJ2-1	CATSRDSASGRPTRNEQFF	TGTGCCACCAGCAGAGATTCGGCAAGCGGGAGACCCACGAGGAATGAGCAGTTCTTC
TRBV12-3/TRBV12-4	many	13	.	TRBJ2-5	CASSPPHQETQYF	TGTGCCAGCAGTCCACCACACCAAGAGACCCAGTACTTC
TRBV28	.	15	.	TRBJ2-7	CASSFFVRPWDEQYF	TGTGCCAGCAGTTTTTTTGTGAGACCCTGGGACGAGCAGTACTTC
TRBV11-2	few	12	.	TRBJ2-1	CASSFLVREQFF	TGTGCCAGCAGCTTCTTAGTAAGGGAGCAGTTCTTC
TRBV5-6	few	15	TRBD2	TRBJ2-7	CASSFWRGFSYEQYF	TGTGCCAGCAGCTTTTGGCGGGGGTTCTCCTACGAGCAGTACTTC
TRBV20-1	.	16	TRBD2	TRBJ2-3	CSASAGTSGRDATQYF	TGCAGTGCTAGTGCCGGGACTAGCGGGAGGGACGCTACGCAGTATTTT
TRBV12-3/TRBV12-4	once	16	TRBD1	TRBJ2-7	CASSRAGTGSSYEQYF	TGTGCCAGCAGCCGGGCCGGGACAGGGAGCTCCTACGAGCAGTACTTC
TRBV27	.	16	TRBD1	TRBJ1-2	CASSLVTGQGRYGYTF	TGTGCCAGCAGTTTGGTCACCGGACAGGGCCGCTATGGCTACACCTTC
TRBV18	.	13	.	TRBJ1-1	CASSQGMDTEAFF	TGTGCCAGCTCACAAGGGATGGACACTGAAGCTTTCTTT
TRBV20-1	.	12	.	TRBJ2-3	CSARGQLFTQYF	TGCAGTGCTAGAGGTCAATTATTTACGCAGTATTTT
TRBV28	once	14	.	TRBJ2-7	CASSLGGPTTEQYF	TGTGCCAGCAGTTTAGGAGGACCCACCACAGAGCAGTACTTC
TRBV5-1	few	13	.	TRBJ1-5	CASSGGDNQPQHF	TGCGCCAGCAGTGGGGGGGACAATCAGCCCCAGCATTTT
TRBV9	.	13	.	TRBJ1-1	CASSVGDKTEAFF	TGTGCCAGCAGCGTAGGAGATAAGACTGAAGCTTTCTTT
TRBV19	few	15	TRBD1	TRBJ1-5	CASRMTGGGNQPQHF	TGTGCCAGTAGGATGACAGGGGGCGGCAATCAGCCCCAGCATTTT